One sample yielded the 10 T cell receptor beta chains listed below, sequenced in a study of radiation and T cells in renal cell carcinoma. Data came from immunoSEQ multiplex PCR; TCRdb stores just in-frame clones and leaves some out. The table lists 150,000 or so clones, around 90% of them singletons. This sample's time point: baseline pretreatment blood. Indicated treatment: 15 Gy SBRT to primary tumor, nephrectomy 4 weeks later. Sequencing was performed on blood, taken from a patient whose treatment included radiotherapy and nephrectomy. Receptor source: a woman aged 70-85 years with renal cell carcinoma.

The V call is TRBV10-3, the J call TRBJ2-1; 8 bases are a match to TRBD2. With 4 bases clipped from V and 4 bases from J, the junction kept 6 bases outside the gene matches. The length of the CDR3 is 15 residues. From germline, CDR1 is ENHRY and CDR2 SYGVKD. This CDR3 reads CAISVRGEVYNEQFF. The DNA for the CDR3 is TGTGCCATCAGTGTGCGGGGGGAGGTATACAATGAGCAGTTCTTC.

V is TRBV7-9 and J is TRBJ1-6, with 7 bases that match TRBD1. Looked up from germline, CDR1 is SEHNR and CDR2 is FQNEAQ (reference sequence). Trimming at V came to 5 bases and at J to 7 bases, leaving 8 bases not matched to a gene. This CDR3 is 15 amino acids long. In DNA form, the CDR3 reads TGTGCCAGCAGCCCAAGGGACAGCTCGAATTCACCCCTCCACTTT. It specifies CASSPRDSSNSPLHF. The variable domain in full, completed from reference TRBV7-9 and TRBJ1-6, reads DTGVSQNPRHKITKRGQNVTFRCDPISEHNRLYWYRQTLGQGPEFLTYFQNEAQLEKSRLLSDRFSAERPKGSFSTLEIQRTEQGDSAMYLCASSPRDSSNSPLHFGNGTRLTVT.

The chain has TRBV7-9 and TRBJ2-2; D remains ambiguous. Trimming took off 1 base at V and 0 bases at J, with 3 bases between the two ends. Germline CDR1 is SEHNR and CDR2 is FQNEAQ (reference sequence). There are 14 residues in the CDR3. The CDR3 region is CASSLGANTGELFF. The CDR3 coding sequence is TGTGCCAGCAGCTTAGGGGCGAACACCGGGGAGCTGTTTTTT.

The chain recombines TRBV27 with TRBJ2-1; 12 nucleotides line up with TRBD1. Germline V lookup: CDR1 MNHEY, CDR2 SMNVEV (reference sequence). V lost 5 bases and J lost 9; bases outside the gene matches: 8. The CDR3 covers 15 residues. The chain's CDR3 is CASSGGQGAPGEQFF. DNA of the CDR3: TGTGCCAGCAGTGGGGGACAGGGGGCTCCGGGTGAGCAGTTCTTC.

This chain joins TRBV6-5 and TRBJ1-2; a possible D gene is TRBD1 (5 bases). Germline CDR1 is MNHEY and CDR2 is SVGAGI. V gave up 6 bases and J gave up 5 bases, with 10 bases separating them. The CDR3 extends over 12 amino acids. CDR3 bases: TGTGCCAGCAGCACCGGGACTTATGGCTACACCTTC. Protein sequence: CASSTGTYGYTF.

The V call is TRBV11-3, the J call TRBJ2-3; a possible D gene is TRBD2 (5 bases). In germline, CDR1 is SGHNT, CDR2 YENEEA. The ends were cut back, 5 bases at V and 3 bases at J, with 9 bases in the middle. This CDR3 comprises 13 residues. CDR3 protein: CASSPRGTDTQYF. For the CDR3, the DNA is TGTGCCAGCAGCCCCCGAGGGACAGATACGCAGTATTTT.

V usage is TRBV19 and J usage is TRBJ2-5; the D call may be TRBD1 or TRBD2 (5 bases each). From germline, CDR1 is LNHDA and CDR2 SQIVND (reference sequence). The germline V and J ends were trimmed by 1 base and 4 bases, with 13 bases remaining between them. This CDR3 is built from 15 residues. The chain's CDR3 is CASSIGGTQRETQYF. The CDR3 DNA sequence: TGTGCCAGTAGTATAGGAGGGACGCAGCGAGAGACCCAGTACTTC.

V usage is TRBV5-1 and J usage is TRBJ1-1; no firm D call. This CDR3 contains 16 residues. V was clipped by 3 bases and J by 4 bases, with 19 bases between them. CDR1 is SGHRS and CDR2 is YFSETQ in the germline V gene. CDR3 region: CASSSRNQGSVTEAFF. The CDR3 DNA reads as TGCGCCAGCAGCTCACGTAATCAAGGGAGTGTCACTGAAGCTTTCTTT.

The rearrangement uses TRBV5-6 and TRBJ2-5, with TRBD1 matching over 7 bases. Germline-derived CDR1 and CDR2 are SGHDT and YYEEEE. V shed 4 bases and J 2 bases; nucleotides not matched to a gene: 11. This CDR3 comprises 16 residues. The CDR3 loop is CASSPESRTGQETQYF. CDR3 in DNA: TGTGCCAGCAGCCCGGAGTCCAGGACAGGACAAGAGACCCAGTACTTC.

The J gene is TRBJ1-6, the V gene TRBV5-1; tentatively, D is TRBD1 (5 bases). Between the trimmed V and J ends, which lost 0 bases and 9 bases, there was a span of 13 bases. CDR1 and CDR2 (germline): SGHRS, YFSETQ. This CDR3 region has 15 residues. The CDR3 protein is CASSLDGQGGSPLHF. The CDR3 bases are TGCGCCAGCAGCTTGGACGGTCAGGGTGGTTCACCCCTCCACTTT. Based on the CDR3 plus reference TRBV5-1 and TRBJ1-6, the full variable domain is KAGVTQTPRYLIKTRGQQVTLSCSPISGHRSVSWYQQTPGQGLQFLFEYFSETQRNKGNFPGRFSGRQFSNSRSEMNVSTLELGDSALYLCASSLDGQGGSPLHFGNGTRLTVT.